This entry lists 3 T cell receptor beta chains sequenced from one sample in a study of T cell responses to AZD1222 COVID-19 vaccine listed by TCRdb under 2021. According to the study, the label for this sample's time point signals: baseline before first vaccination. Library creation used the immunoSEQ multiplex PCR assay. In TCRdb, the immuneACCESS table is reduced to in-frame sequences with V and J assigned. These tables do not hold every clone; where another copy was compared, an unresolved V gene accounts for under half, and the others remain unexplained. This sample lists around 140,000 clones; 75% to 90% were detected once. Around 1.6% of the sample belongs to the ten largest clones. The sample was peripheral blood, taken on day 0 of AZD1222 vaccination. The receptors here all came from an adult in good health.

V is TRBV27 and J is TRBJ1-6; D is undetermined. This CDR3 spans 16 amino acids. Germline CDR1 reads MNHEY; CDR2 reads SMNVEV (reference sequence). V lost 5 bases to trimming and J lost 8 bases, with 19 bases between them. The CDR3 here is CASSTLFRGRDSPLHF. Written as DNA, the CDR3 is TGTGCCAGCAGTACGCTATTCCGGGGTAGGGATTCACCCCTCCACTTT.

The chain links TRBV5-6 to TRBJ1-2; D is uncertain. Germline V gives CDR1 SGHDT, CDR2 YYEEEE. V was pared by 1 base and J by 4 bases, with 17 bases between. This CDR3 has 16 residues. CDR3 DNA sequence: TGTGCCAGCAGCTTGTCCTTTGAAAGTGGCAGCTATGGCTACACCTTC. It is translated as CASSLSFESGSYGYTF.

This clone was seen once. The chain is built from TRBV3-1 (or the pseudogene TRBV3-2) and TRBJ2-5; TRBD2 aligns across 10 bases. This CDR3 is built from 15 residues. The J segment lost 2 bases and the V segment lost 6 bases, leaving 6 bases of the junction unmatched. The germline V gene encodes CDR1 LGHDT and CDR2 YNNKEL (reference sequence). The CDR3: CASREERGGQETQYF. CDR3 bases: TGTGCCAGCAGAGAAGAGCGGGGGGGGCAAGAGACCCAGTACTTC.